This T cell receptor beta chain is from a study of control samples from healthy donors and cancer patients. This table comes from immunoSEQ multiplex PCR, and its TCRdb copy is limited to in-frame clones, with some not included. This sample has roughly 86,000 clones, with 93% found just once. Trimming removed 5 bases from V and 5 bases from J; junction bases left unmatched: 6. CDR1 SEHNR and CDR2 FQNEAQ come from the germline V gene (reference sequence). The CDR3 has 15 amino acids. The rearrangement uses TRBV7-9 and TRBJ2-2; 9 nucleotides line up with TRBD1. Sequencing input: blood. The origin of this receptor is a woman aged 25 to 39 in good health. DNA for the CDR3: TGTGCCAGCAGCCCGGGACAGGGCCCAACCGGGGAGCTGTTTTTT. This translates into CASSPGQGPTGELFF.